Following are 23 T cell receptor beta chains from one sample sequenced in a study of T cells in Graves' hyperthyroidism and ophthalmopathy. Amplified TCR beta CDR3 regions derived from RNA transcripts. Using the HTBI primer set, a first-round RT-PCR was run on the TCR CDR3. TCRdb re-derived calls from the multiplex PCR reads in MiXCR, one entry per CDR3 protein. The sample lists some 370,000 distinct CDR3 sequences; roughly a sixth were seen once. Sequenced sample: blood. The receptor set was obtained from a woman aged 25-40 years with Graves' hyperthyroidism that later progressed to Graves' ophthalmopathy.

This clonotype was picked up a small number of times. The rearrangement links TRBV5-6 to TRBJ2-3; perhaps TRBD1 as D (5 bases). From germline, CDR1 is SGHDT and CDR2 YYEEEE. With 0 bases removed from V and 2 bases from J, the gap between germline ends came to 7 bases. The CDR3 sequence is 14 residues long. CDR3 amino acids: CASSLGGNTDTQYF. For the CDR3, the DNA is TGTGCCAGCAGCTTGGGGGGCAACACAGATACGCAGTATTTT.

V and J are TRBV11-2 and TRBJ1-1, with D tentatively TRBD1 (6 bases). Germline CDR1 is SGHAT and CDR2 is FQNNGV. Trimming took off 1 base at V and 10 bases at J, with 13 bases between the two ends. The CDR3 has 13 residues. The CDR3 is CASSLGLTGRAFF. The CDR3, as DNA: TGTGCCAGCAGCTTAGGGCTTACAGGGCGAGCTTTCTTT.

This clonotype has at least ten counts. The chain has TRBV20-1 and TRBJ2-3, with 10 bases identical to TRBD2. This CDR3 has 16 amino acids. CDR1 and CDR2 (germline): DFQATT, SNEGSKA (reference sequence). V was clipped by 5 bases and J by 2 bases; unmatched bases: 10. The CDR3 DNA is TGCAGTGCTTTGCTGGAACTAGCGGGATACACAGATACGCAGTATTTT. Encoded protein: CSALLELAGYTDTQYF.

This clonotype was seen at least ten times. V usage is TRBV5-1 and J usage is TRBJ1-3; no clear D. Germline V gene lookup returns CDR1 SGHRS and CDR2 YFSETQ. V was cut by 4 bases and J by 3 bases, with 8 bases left in between. The CDR3 is made up of 13 amino acids. DNA of the CDR3: TGCGCCAGCAGCACGAGCCTTGGAAACACCATATATTTT. Encoded protein: CASSTSLGNTIYF. The variable domain in full, completed from reference TRBV5-1 and TRBJ1-3, reads KAGVTQTPRYLIKTRGQQVTLSCSPISGHRSVSWYQQTPGQGLQFLFEYFSETQRNKGNFPGRFSGRQFSNSRSEMNVSTLELGDSALYLCASSTSLGNTIYFGEGSWLTVV.

This clonotype was counted at least ten times. The CDR3 here is CASSLGVLETEAFF. CDR3 DNA: TGTGCCAGCAGTTTGGGAGTTTTAGAGACTGAAGCTTTCTTT. This rearrangement joins TRBV27 to TRBJ1-1; D remains unclear. The V gene's germline CDR1 is MNHEY and CDR2 SMNVEV (reference sequence). V lost 3 bases and J 5 bases, leaving 13 bases between the germline ends. CDR3 length: 14 amino acids.

This chain connects TRBV6-1 to TRBJ2-1; tentatively, D is TRBD1 (6 bases). Germline V gene data show CDR1 as MNHNS and CDR2 as SASEGT. The length of the CDR3 is 15 residues. V shed 6 bases and J shed 1 base, with 13 bases lying between them. CDR3 sequence: CASSPRQASYNEQFF. In DNA form, the CDR3 reads TGTGCCAGCAGCCCAAGACAGGCATCCTACAATGAGCAGTTCTTC.

CDR3 nucleotide sequence: TGCGCCAGCAGCCAAGGTGTGGAGGTGTATTCACCCCTCCACTTT. Protein product: CASSQGVEVYSPLHF. The chain carries TRBV4-1 and TRBJ1-6; D unresolved. With 1 base removed from V and 8 bases from J, the gap between germline ends came to 12 bases. The CDR3 is 15 residues long. Per germline, CDR1 MGHRA and CDR2 YSYEKL.

This clonotype was recorded at least ten times. As DNA, the CDR3 is TGTGCCAGCTCACCACCGATGGTATACAGGACACCCAAACCTTATGGCTACACCTTC. This encodes CASSPPMVYRTPKPYGYTF. The chain links TRBV18 to TRBJ1-2; possible D gene TRBD1, 5 bases. This CDR3 region has 19 residues. With 0 bases removed from V and 5 bases from J, the gap between germline ends came to 25 bases. Germline CDR1 and CDR2: KGHSH and LQKENI.

A few counts support this clonotype. The chain links TRBV27 to TRBJ2-1, with D perhaps assigned TRBD1 or TRBD2 (6 bases each). This CDR3 is 13 amino acids long. Trimming left V 6 bases short and J 6 bases short, with 12 bases between. The V gene's germline CDR1 is MNHEY and CDR2 SMNVEV (reference sequence). The CDR3 region has the DNA TGTGCCAGCAGCCCGGGGGCAGCCAATGAGCAGTTCTTC. Protein product: CASSPGAANEQFF.

This clonotype was counted ten times or more. The V and J genes are TRBV28 and TRBJ2-7; possibly TRBD1 for D (5 bases). The CDR3 runs 14 residues. The V end lost 2 bases, the J end lost 7 bases, and 15 bases lay between the germline ends. CDR1 and CDR2 from the germline V gene are MDHEN and SYDVKM. CDR3 nucleotide sequence: TGTGCCAGCAGTTTAGTTGTGGGGCCCCGGGAGCAGTACTTC. Amino acids: CASSLVVGPREQYF.

The chain links TRBV4-1 to TRBJ2-1; TRBD2 matches at 8 bases. Germline CDR1 MGHRA, CDR2 YSYEKL. The CDR3 runs to 14 residues. J gave up 5 bases and V 4 bases, and 4 bases lay outside the gene matches. CDR3 in amino acids: CASSRGGRHNEQFF. In nucleotides, the CDR3 is TGCGCCAGCAGCCGCGGGGGGCGACACAATGAGCAGTTCTTC.

This clonotype appeared a few times. This chain connects TRBV4-1 to TRBJ2-2, with D possibly TRBD1 on 5 matching bases. CDR1 is MGHRA and CDR2 is YSYEKL in the germline V gene. Trimming left V 2 bases short and J 6 bases short, with 10 bases between. The CDR3 runs to 14 residues. CDR3 sequence reads: CASSQQPGPGELFF. CDR3 coding DNA: TGCGCCAGCAGCCAACAGCCAGGGCCCGGGGAGCTGTTTTTT.

This clonotype was observed once. One base away lies a much larger clone, so this may be a sequencing read error. This rearrangement joins TRBV5-1 to TRBJ2-7, with a weak D call TRBD2 (6 bases). The CDR3 totals 17 residues. From germline, CDR1 is SGHRS and CDR2 YFSETQ. In DNA form, the CDR3 reads TGCGCCAGCAGCTGGGGGTTGGGGGGAGCCCTCTCCTACGATCAGTACTTC. Its protein product is CASSWGLGGALSYDQYF.

This clonotype was counted at least ten times. The gene calls are TRBV10-2 and TRBJ1-1; D gene unclear. Trimming shortened V by 4 bases and J by 2 bases, and 11 bases separated the two germline ends. CDR1 and CDR2 from the germline V gene are WSHSY and SAAADI. The CDR3 length is 14 residues. The CDR3 is CASSVASLNTEAFF. CDR3 coding DNA: TGCGCCAGCAGTGTTGCCTCCCTTAACACTGAAGCTTTCTTT.

This clonotype was counted ten times or more. The chain links TRBV6-1 to TRBJ1-1; tentative D call: TRBD1 (5 bases). This CDR3 spans 15 amino acids. Germline CDR1 reads MNHNS; CDR2 reads SASEGT. V was cut by 7 bases and J by 0 bases, with 15 bases left in between. DNA of the CDR3: TGTGCCAGCAAAGAAACGGGACTTCTGAACACTGAAGCTTTCTTT. Translation gives CASKETGLLNTEAFF.

This chain connects TRBV6-2 or TRBV6-3 to TRBJ2-1; D is ambiguous. The germline V gene encodes CDR1 MNHEY and CDR2 SVGEGT. The CDR3 contains 14 residues. The V and J ends lost 2 bases and 4 bases respectively, with 9 bases between them. Here the CDR3 DNA reads TGTGCCAGCAGTTACAGGACCGGGTACAATGAGCAGTTCTTC. This encodes CASSYRTGYNEQFF.

Many counts were recorded for this clonotype. The chain combines TRBV19 with TRBJ2-1, with 9 bases aligning to TRBD2. Germline CDR1 reads LNHDA; CDR2 reads SQIVND (reference sequence). Trimming took 4 bases from V and 0 from J; bases not matched to a gene: 1. This CDR3 contains 15 residues. The CDR3 here is CASSSGRGSYNEQFF. CDR3 bases: TGTGCCAGTAGTAGCGGGAGGGGCTCCTACAATGAGCAGTTCTTC.

In this sample, this clonotype turned up many times. The chain employs TRBV11-2 and TRBJ1-4; 8 bases fit TRBD1. Looked up from germline, CDR1 is SGHAT and CDR2 is FQNNGV. This CDR3 is built from 16 residues. V lost 2 bases to trimming and J lost 8 bases; unmatched junction nucleotides: 10. CDR3 coding DNA: TGTGCCAGCAGCTTAATTTTTGGACAGGGAAACGAAAAACTGTTTTTT. Protein product: CASSLIFGQGNEKLFF.

This clonotype was recorded many times. J is TRBJ1-6 and V is TRBV27, with 7 bases matching TRBD1. The CDR3 has 14 amino acids. Germline CDR1 is MNHEY and CDR2 is SMNVEV (reference sequence). After removal of 6 bases from V and 10 bases from J, the junction contained 9 bases not matched to a gene. CDR3 sequence: CASSIDRVYSPLHF. The CDR3 bases are TGTGCCAGCAGCATAGACAGGGTTTACTCACCCCTCCACTTT.

This clonotype was seen many times. The V gene is TRBV6-1, the J gene TRBJ1-2, with no clear D. The CDR3 consists of 14 residues. V shed 4 bases and J shed 2 bases, with 11 bases lying between them. CDR1 and CDR2 from the germline V gene are MNHNS and SASEGT. The CDR3 spells CASSGLAANYGYTF. In DNA form, the CDR3 reads TGTGCCAGCAGTGGTCTTGCAGCCAACTATGGCTACACCTTC.

This clonotype was recorded many times. This rearrangement joins TRBV20-1 to TRBJ2-3; D may match TRBD1 or TRBD2 (5 bases each). Trimming cost V 6 bases and J 7 bases, with 23 bases left between them. This CDR3 contains 15 residues. Per germline, CDR1 DFQATT and CDR2 SNEGSKA (reference sequence). CDR3 in DNA: TGCAGTGCCGGGACCGGGACGGTGGGAATGAATACGCAGTATTTT. It codes for CSAGTGTVGMNTQYF.

This clonotype occurred many times. V gene TRBV12-3 or TRBV12-4 combines with J gene TRBJ2-5; D is undetermined. V was shortened by 5 bases and J by 4 bases, with 8 bases between the two germline ends. This CDR3 is 12 amino acids long. The CDR3 loop is CASSHLGETQYF. The CDR3 DNA sequence: TGTGCCAGCAGTCACCTGGGAGAGACCCAGTACTTC.

The J gene is TRBJ2-3, the V gene TRBV2, with 9 nucleotides matching TRBD2. Germline assignment: CDR1 SNHLY and CDR2 FYNNEI. The CDR3 length is 15 residues. The V gene end was trimmed by 6 bases and the J gene end by 5 bases; junction bases not matched to a gene: 9. CDR3 loop: CASSGLAPRGDTQYF. The CDR3 DNA is TGTGCCAGCAGCGGACTAGCGCCACGGGGAGATACGCAGTATTTT.